One T cell receptor beta chain is described in this entry. Trimming took 3 bases from V and 6 from J; bases not matched to a gene: 1. The germline V gene encodes CDR1 DFQATT and CDR2 SNEGSKA (reference sequence). The CDR3 runs 12 residues. The sample belongs to a study of blood T cell repertoires in COVID-19. The wider study: Nucleic acid was either cDNA or gDNA, and it came from T cells, B-cell-depleted T cells, or PBMCs.

Per the original data handling: Estimation of nucleated cell counts relied on the amplification of reference gene primers. Using immunoSEQ multiplex PCR, the repertoire was profiled, and TCRdb retains in-frame clones only, with some absent. For V, J and clone size, that table is used; D and trimming come from the DNA. This sample has hundreds of thousands of clones; 80% to 90% occur once, and the top ten carry 4.7%. The chain carries TRBV20-1 and TRBJ1-5; TRBD1 agrees at 8 bases. Material: peripheral blood. The receptor was isolated from a woman aged 70 to 79 with acute or convalescent COVID-19. The CDR3 loop is CSASQGAQPQHF. The CDR3 bases are TGCAGTGCTAGTCAGGGGGCTCAGCCCCAGCATTTT.